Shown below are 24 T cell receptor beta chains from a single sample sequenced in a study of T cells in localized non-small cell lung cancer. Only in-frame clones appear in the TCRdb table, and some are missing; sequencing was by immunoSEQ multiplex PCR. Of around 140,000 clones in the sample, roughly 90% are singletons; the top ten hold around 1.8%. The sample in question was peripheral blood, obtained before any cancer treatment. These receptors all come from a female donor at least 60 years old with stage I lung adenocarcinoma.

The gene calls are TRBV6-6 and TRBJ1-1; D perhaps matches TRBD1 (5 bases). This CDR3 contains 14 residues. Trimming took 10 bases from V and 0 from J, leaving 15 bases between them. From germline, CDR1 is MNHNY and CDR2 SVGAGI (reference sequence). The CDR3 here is CATGTSRLNTEAFF. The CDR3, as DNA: TGTGCCACAGGGACGAGCAGGTTGAACACTGAAGCTTTCTTT.

In DNA, the CDR3 is TGTGCCAGCAGAGGACTGGGCAATGAGCAGTTCTTC. It specifies CASRGLGNEQFF. The V and J genes are TRBV2 and TRBJ2-1; a possible D gene is TRBD2 (5 bases). Trimming cost V 6 bases and J 6 bases, with 9 bases left between them. CDR3 length: 12 amino acids. Germline V lookup: CDR1 SNHLY, CDR2 FYNNEI.

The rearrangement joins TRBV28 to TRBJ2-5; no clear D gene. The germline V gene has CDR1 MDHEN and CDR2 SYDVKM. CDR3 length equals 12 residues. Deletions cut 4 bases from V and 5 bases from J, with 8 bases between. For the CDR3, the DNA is TGTGCCAGCAGTTGGGGATTGGAGACCCAGTACTTC. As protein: CASSWGLETQYF.

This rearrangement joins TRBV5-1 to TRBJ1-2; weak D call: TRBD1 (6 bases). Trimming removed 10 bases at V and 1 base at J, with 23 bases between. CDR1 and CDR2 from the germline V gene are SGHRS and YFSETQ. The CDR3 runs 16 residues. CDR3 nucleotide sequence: TGCGCCGTACCGGGACAATTACGCATAAGTAACTATGGCTACACCTTC. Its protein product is CAVPGQLRISNYGYTF.

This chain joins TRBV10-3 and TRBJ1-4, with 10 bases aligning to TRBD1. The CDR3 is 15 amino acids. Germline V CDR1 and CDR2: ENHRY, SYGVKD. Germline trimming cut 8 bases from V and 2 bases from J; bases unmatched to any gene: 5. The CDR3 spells CAIGTGEVTNEKLFF. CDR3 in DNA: TGTGCCATCGGGACAGGGGAAGTCACTAATGAAAAACTGTTTTTT.

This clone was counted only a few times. Written as DNA, the CDR3 is TGTGCCATAGCCCTTGACAGGGGGGCCAAAAACATTCAGTACTTC. Its protein is CAIALDRGAKNIQYF. The chain recombines TRBV10-3 with TRBJ2-4; 9 bases match TRBD1. The V gene's germline CDR1 is ENHRY and CDR2 SYGVKD. With 9 bases clipped from V and 1 base from J, the junction kept 7 bases outside the gene matches. This CDR3 is built from 15 residues.

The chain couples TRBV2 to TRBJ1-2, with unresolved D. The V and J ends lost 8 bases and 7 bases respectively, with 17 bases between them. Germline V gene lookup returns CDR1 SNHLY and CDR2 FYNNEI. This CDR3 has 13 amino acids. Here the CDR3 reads CASELAELSGYTF. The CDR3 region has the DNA TGTGCCAGCGAATTAGCAGAATTGAGTGGCTACACCTTC.

CDR3: CASSPQDGDYGYTF. The CDR3 DNA follows: TGTGCCAGCTCACCACAGGACGGTGACTATGGCTACACCTTC. J is TRBJ1-2 and V is TRBV18; D call uncertain. Germline CDR1 is KGHSH and CDR2 is LQKENI. V was cut by 1 base and J by 3 bases, with 9 bases left in between. The CDR3 covers 14 residues.

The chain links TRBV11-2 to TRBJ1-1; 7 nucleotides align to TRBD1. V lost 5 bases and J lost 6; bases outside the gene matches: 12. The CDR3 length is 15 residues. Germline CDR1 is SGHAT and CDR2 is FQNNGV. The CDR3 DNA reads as TGTGCCAGCAGCCAGGGGGGGCGGGCCACGTCTGAAGCTTTCTTT. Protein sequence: CASSQGGRATSEAFF.

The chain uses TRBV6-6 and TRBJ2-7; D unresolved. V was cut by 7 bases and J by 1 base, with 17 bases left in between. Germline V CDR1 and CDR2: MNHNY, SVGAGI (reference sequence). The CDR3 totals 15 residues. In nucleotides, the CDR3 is TGTGCCAGCACCGACCCGACGTCGGGTTCCTACGAGCAGTACTTC. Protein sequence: CASTDPTSGSYEQYF.

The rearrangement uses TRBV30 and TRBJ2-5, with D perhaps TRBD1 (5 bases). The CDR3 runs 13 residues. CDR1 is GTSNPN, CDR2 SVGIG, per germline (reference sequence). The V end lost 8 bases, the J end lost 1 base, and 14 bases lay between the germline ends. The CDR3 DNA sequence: TGTGCCGGGCAAGGGGCGGTCCAAGAGACCCAGTACTTC. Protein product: CAGQGAVQETQYF.

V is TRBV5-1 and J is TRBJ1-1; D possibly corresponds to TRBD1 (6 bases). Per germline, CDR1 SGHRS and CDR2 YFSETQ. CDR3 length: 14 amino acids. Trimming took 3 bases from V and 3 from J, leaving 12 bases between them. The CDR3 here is CASSWTAADTEAFF. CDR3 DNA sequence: TGCGCCAGCAGCTGGACAGCCGCCGACACTGAAGCTTTCTTT.

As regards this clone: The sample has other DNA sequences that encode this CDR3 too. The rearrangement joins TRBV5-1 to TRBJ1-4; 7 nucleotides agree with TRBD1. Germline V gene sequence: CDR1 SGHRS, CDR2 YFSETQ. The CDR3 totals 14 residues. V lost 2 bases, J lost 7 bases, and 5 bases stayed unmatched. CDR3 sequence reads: CASSFDRGREKLFF. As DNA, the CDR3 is TGCGCCAGCAGCTTTGATAGGGGGCGTGAAAAACTGTTTTTT.

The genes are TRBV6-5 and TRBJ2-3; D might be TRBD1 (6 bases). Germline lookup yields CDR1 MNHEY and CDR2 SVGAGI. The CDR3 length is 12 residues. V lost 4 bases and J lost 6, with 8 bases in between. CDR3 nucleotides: TGTGCCAGCAGTTCTCAGGGGGATACGCAGTATTTT. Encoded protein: CASSSQGDTQYF.

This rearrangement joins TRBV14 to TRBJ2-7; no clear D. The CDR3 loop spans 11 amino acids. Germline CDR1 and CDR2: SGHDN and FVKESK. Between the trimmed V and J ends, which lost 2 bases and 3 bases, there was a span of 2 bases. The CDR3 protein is CASSQLYEQYF. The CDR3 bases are TGTGCCAGCAGCCAACTCTACGAGCAGTACTTC.

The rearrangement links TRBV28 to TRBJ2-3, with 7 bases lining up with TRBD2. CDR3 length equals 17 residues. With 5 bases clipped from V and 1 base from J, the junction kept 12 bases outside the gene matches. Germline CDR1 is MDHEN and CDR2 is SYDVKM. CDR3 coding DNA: TGTGCCAGCAGTCCGCTGACCAGCGGGAAAGGCACAGATACGCAGTATTTT. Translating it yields CASSPLTSGKGTDTQYF.

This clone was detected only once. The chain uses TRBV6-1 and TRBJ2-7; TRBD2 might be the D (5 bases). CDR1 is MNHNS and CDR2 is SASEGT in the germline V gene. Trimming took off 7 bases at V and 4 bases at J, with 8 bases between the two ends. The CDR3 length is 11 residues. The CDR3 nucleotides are TGTGCCAGCACCGGGATTTACGAGCAGTACTTC. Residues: CASTGIYEQYF.

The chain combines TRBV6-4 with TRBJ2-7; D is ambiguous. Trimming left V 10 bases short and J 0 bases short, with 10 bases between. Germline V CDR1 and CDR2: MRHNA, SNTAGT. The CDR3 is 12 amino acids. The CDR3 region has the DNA TGTGCCAACCACCCGGGCTCCTACGAGCAGTACTTC. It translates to CANHPGSYEQYF.

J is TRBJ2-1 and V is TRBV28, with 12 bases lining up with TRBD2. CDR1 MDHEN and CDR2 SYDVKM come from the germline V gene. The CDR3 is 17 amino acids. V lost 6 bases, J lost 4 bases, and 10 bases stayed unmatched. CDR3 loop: CASSQTSGRTGYNEQFF. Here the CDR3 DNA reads TGTGCCAGCAGCCAAACTAGCGGGAGGACCGGATACAATGAGCAGTTCTTC.

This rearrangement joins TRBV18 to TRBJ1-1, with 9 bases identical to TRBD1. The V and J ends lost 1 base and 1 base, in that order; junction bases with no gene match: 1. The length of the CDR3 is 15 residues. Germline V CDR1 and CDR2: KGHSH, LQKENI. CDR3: CASSPRDRENTEAFF. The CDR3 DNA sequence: TGTGCCAGCTCACCACGGGACAGGGAGAACACTGAAGCTTTCTTT.

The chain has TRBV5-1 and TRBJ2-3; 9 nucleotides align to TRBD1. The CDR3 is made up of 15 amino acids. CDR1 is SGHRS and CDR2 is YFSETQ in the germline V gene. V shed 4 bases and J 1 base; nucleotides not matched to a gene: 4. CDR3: CASSEGQGGTDTQYF. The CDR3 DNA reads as TGCGCCAGCAGCGAGGGACAGGGAGGCACAGATACGCAGTATTTT.

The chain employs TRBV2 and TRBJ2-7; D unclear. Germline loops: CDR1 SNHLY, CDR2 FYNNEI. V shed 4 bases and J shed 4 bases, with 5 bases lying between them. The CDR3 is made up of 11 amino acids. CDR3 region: CASSARYEQYF. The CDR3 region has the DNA TGTGCCAGCAGTGCAAGATACGAGCAGTACTTC.

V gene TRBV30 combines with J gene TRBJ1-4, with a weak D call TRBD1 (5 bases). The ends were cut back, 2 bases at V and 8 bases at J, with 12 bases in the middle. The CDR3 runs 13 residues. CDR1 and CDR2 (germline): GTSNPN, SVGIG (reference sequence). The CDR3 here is CAWSPTRGEKLFF. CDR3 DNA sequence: TGTGCCTGGAGTCCAACGAGGGGCGAAAAACTGTTTTTT.

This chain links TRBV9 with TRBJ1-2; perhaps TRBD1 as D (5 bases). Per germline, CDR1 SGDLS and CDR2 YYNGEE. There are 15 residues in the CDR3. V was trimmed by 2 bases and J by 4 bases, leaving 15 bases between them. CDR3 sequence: CASSVTVGDGYGYTF. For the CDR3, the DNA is TGTGCCAGCAGCGTTACGGTGGGGGACGGCTATGGCTACACCTTC.